The rows below give T cell receptor beta chains drawn from one sample of a study of blood T cells in healthy people across ages. TCRdb re-analysed the 5' RACE reads in MiXCR, keeping a single row per CDR3 protein. The sample holds some 760,000 distinct CDR3 sequences, 20% to 25% seen once. These data also featured in a second study, about T cells of mothers and their children.

Sequenced material: blood. These receptors came from a boy aged 10-17 years in good health. Both conserved end residues are trimmed from each CDR3.

v_gene: TRBV6-1; CDR3aa: ASSEALQGGYGYT
v_gene: TRBV20-1; CDR3aa: SASGQQTQY
v_gene: TRBV5-1; CDR3aa: ASSRLAGELDTQY
v_gene: TRBV29-1; CDR3aa: SVPGQGAGIQY
v_gene: TRBV29-1; CDR3aa: SVETGTGYEQY
v_gene: TRBV6-1; CDR3aa: ASRGVAGYGYT
v_gene: TRBV11-1; CDR3aa: ASSLIGGSVTDTQY
v_gene: TRBV18; CDR3aa: ASSPPLTGDGYT
v_gene: TRBV20-1; CDR3aa: ALTGSADTQY
v_gene: TRBV20-1; CDR3aa: AVPSRGAKDEQY
v_gene: TRBV7-9; CDR3aa: ASSPQTAGYTEAF
v_gene: TRBV20-1; CDR3aa: SAPGPGYGYT
v_gene: TRBV7-7; CDR3aa: ASSLRTSGGYTKANTGELF
v_gene: TRBV7-2; CDR3aa: ASSSDGGGETQY
v_gene: TRBV28; CDR3aa: ASGAVKISDNEQF
v_gene: TRBV7-2; CDR3aa: ASSLTITRWTGGNEQF
v_gene: TRBV12-3/TRBV12-4; CDR3aa: ASRPTLSYGGYT
v_gene: TRBV12-5; CDR3aa: ASGLFPSSGVYTDTQY
v_gene: TRBV5-1; CDR3aa: ASSPGRLSSYEQY
v_gene: TRBV7-8; CDR3aa: ASSLVGQTTSKNIQY
v_gene: TRBV11-2; CDR3aa: ASSPRGLAGTTTGETQY
v_gene: TRBV3-1; CDR3aa: ASSRDWTSGYEQY
v_gene: TRBV9; CDR3aa: ASSVSQSFGNEQF
v_gene: TRBV2; CDR3aa: ASSEALAGAGTDTQY
v_gene: TRBV27; CDR3aa: ASSTTGGVSPLH
v_gene: TRBV29-1; CDR3aa: SVDVQNSGNTIY
v_gene: TRBV20-1; CDR3aa: SGGEGVEETQY
v_gene: TRBV11-1; CDR3aa: ASSARRAENTGELF
v_gene: TRBV12-3/TRBV12-4; CDR3aa: ASSLGPKIQGTDAEY
v_gene: TRBV19; CDR3aa: ASSIDPGGSTDTQY
v_gene: TRBV7-3; CDR3aa: ASSPQSGLQETQY
v_gene: TRBV12-3/TRBV12-4; CDR3aa: ASSSAGTGSTDTQY
v_gene: TRBV29-1; CDR3aa: SVGTGTEEKLF
v_gene: TRBV7-9; CDR3aa: ASSPPVGPETQY
v_gene: TRBV12-3/TRBV12-4; CDR3aa: ASSLGGKLF
v_gene: TRBV9; CDR3aa: ASSVEGSGSSWNEQF
v_gene: TRBV4-1; CDR3aa: ASSQEDRGIYEQY
v_gene: TRBV29-1; CDR3aa: SAETDYTGELF
v_gene: TRBV6-1; CDR3aa: ASSVYGTGDYSNQPQH
v_gene: TRBV12-3/TRBV12-4; CDR3aa: AGSADRNTEAF